Below are 8 T cell receptor beta chains sequenced from a single sample in a study of cytomegalovirus exposure and HLA in healthy donors (dated by TCRdb to about 2017). The library was made by the immunoSEQ multiplex PCR assay. For the multiplex PCR, a mixture combining 60 forward primers for TCR Vbeta segments and 13 reverse primers for TCR Jbeta segments was used. TCRdb took this table from immuneACCESS and kept in-frame rearrangements with V and J called. Such tables lack part of the clones; where checked against another copy, unresolved V genes explain under half of the gap, and the rest is unexplained. In all, the sample holds some 190,000 clones, and just under 80% of those were seen once. 1.5% to 2% of the sample belongs to the ten largest clones. Specimen: PBMCs. The receptors were gathered from a woman aged 25 to 39 in good health and CMV-seronegative.

The chain has TRBV4-3 and TRBJ2-1; 8 bases match TRBD2. This CDR3 has 19 amino acids. J was trimmed by 8 bases and V by 1 base; bases with no gene match: 19. CDR1 is LGHNA, CDR2 YSLEER, per germline. The CDR3 sequence is CASSQGLNFAGGFPDEQFF. CDR3 DNA sequence: TGCGCCAGCAGCCAAGGCCTTAACTTTGCGGGGGGATTTCCTGATGAGCAGTTCTTC.

In the case of this clone: Other DNA sequences in the same sample also yield this CDR3. This chain connects TRBV5-4 to TRBJ2-3, with TRBD2 matching 12 bases. Trimming cost V 3 bases and J 6 bases; bases outside gene matches: 2. Per germline, CDR1 SGHNT and CDR2 YYREEE (reference sequence). The CDR3 has 14 residues. CDR3 coding DNA: TGTGCCAGCAGCTCGACTAGCGGGGGCGATACGCAGTATTTT. This gives the protein CASSSTSGGDTQYF.

The chain is built from TRBV10-1 and TRBJ1-1, with TRBD1 identical over 9 bases. From germline, CDR1 is WNHNN and CDR2 SYGVQD (reference sequence). The junction had 5 bases not matched to a gene; V was cut back by 2 bases and J by 4 bases. This CDR3 spans 15 amino acids. The CDR3 DNA reads as TGCGCCAGCAGTGAGGGGGGACAGGGTCTCACTGAAGCTTTCTTT. This gives the protein CASSEGGQGLTEAFF.

This chain connects TRBV7-8 to TRBJ1-3, with D hard to call. The germline V gene has CDR1 SGHVS and CDR2 FQNEAQ. CDR3 size: 13 residues. Trimming left V 5 bases short and J 4 bases short, with 9 bases between. Here the CDR3 reads CASSQNRGNTIYF. DNA for the CDR3: TGTGCCAGCAGCCAAAACAGAGGAAACACCATATATTTT.

The rearrangement uses TRBV7-2 and TRBJ1-2, with unresolved D. The CDR3 runs to 13 residues. The germline V gene encodes CDR1 SGHTA and CDR2 FQGNSA. V dropped 0 bases and J dropped 8 bases, with 10 bases sitting between them. The CDR3 nucleotides read TGTGCCAGCAGCTTAGCCCGGGAGATCGGCTACACCTTC. It translates to CASSLAREIGYTF. Full variable domain (rest looked up from reference TRBV7-2 and TRBJ1-2): GAGVSQSPSNKVTEKGKDVELRCDPISGHTALYWYRQSLGQGLEFLIYFQGNSAPDKSGLPSDRFSAERTGGSVSTLTIQRTQQEDSAVYLCASSLAREIGYTFGSGTRLTVV.

The chain links TRBV19 to TRBJ1-5; no reliable D call. CDR3 length: 16 residues. Per germline, CDR1 LNHDA and CDR2 SQIVND (reference sequence). With 8 bases removed from V and 7 bases from J, the gap between germline ends came to 24 bases. For the CDR3, the DNA is TGTGCCAGTTCCTTGTGGTCGCAATCAACTGCCCAGCCCCAGCATTTT. Its translation is CASSLWSQSTAQPQHF.

The chain uses TRBV6-1 and TRBJ2-5, with TRBD1 matching over 8 bases. Losses at the gene ends were 4 bases for V and 4 bases for J; bases not matched to a gene: 5. The germline V gene has CDR1 MNHNS and CDR2 SASEGT. This CDR3 region has 14 residues. The chain's CDR3 is CASSAGTGLETQYF. CDR3 nucleotide sequence: TGTGCCAGCAGTGCCGGGACAGGTCTAGAGACCCAGTACTTC.

J is TRBJ2-3 and V is TRBV29-1, with 7 bases matching TRBD1. Germline V gene sequence: CDR1 SQVTM, CDR2 ANQGSEA. V dropped 4 bases and J dropped 4; count of bases not matched to a gene: 8. The CDR3 is made up of 14 amino acids. The CDR3 reads CSVGKGASADTQYF. The CDR3 coding sequence is TGCAGCGTTGGGAAGGGGGCGAGCGCAGATACGCAGTATTTT.